Sequencing of this T cell receptor (beta chain) was carried out in a study of blood T cell repertoires in COVID-19. As for the study in general: The study drew acute and convalescent COVID-19 samples from the United States, Italy and Spain. Sources were T cells, B-cell-depleted T cells, or PBMCs; the material itself was cDNA or gDNA.

Assignments of participants to cohorts depended upon their own reported clinical history. Study processing details: The assay estimated nucleated cells by amplifying reference gene primers. Method: immunoSEQ multiplex PCR; TCRdb's copy keeps in-frame clones and lacks some. V and J calls and clone size come straight from that table; D and trimming were deduced from the DNA. The sample lists some 250,000 clones, 90% to 95% occurring once. Looked up from germline, CDR1 is GTSNPN and CDR2 is SVGIG (reference sequence). V trimming: 5 bases; J trimming: 4 bases; junction bases outside the gene matches: 4. The CDR3 length is 13 residues.

The chain links TRBV30 to TRBJ1-2; 10 bases are shared with TRBD1. The receptor was derived from a human donor in a cohort exposed to, infected with or recovered from COVID-19 (not recorded which). The donor label of this sample is uncertain. The sample taken for sequencing was PBMCs or T cells enriched from blood (not recorded which). CDR3 amino acids: CAWDRGLAYGYTF. The CDR3 DNA reads TGTGCCTGGGACAGGGGGCTGGCCTATGGCTACACCTTC.